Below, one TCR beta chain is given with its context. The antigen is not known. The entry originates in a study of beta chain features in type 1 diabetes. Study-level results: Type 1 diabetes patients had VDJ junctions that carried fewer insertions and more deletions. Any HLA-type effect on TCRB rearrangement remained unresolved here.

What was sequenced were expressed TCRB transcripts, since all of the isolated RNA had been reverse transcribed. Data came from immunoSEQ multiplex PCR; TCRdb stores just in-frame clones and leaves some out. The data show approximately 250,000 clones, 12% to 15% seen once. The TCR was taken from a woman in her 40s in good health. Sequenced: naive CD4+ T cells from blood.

In DNA form, the CDR3 reads TGTGCCAGCAGCTTAGCGCTGGCTAGCGGATACAATGAGCAGTTCTTC. It translates to CASSLALASGYNEQFF. The chain carries TRBV7-2 and TRBJ2-1; 7 bases line up with TRBD2. The CDR3 is made up of 16 amino acids. The germline gives CDR1 SGHTA, CDR2 FQGNSA. The ends lost 0 bases at V and 4 bases at J; junction bases unmatched: 6.